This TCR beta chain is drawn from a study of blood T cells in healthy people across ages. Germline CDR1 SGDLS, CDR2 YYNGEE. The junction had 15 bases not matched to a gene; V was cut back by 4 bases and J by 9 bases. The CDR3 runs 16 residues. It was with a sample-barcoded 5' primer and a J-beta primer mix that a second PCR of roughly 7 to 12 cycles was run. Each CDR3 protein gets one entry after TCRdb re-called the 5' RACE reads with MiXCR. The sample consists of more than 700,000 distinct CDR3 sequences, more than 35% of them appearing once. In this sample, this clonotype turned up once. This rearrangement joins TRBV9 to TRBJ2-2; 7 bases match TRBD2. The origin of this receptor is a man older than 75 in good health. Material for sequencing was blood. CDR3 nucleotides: TGTGCCAGCAGCATTCAGCGGGGCGGGAGAACCCGGGAGCTGTTTTTT. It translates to CASSIQRGGRTRELFF.